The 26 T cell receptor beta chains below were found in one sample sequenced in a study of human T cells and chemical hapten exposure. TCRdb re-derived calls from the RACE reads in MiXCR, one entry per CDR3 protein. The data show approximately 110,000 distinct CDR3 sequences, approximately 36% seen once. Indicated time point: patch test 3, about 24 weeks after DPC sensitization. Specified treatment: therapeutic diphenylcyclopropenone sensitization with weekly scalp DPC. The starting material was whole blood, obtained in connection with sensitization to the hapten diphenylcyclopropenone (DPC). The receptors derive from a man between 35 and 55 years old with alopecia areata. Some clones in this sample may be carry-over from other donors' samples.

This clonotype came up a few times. The CDR3 spells CASSQDWTAGNTIYF. CDR3 sequence (DNA): TGCGCCAGCAGCCAAGATTGGACAGCTGGAAACACCATATATTTT. This chain uses TRBV4-3 with TRBJ1-3; TRBD1 might be the D (6 bases). The CDR3 consists of 15 residues. V gave up 0 bases and J gave up 2 bases, with 8 bases separating them. CDR1 LGHNA and CDR2 YSLEER come from the germline V gene.

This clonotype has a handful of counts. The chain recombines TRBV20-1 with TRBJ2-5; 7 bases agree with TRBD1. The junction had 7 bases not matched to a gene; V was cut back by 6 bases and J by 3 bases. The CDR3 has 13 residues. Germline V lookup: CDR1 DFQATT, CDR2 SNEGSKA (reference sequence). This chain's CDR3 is CSAPDRRKETQYF. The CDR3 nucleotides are TGCAGTGCCCCGGACAGGAGGAAAGAGACCCAGTACTTC.

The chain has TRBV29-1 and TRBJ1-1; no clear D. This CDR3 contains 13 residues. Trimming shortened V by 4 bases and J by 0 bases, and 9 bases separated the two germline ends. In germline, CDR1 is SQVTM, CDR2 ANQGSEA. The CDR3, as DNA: TGCAGCGTTGTCGGGCTCATGAACACTGAAGCTTTCTTT. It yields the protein CSVVGLMNTEAFF. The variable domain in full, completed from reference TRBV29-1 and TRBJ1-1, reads SAVISQKPSRDICQRGTSLTIQCQVDSQVTMMFWYRQQPGQSLTLIATANQGSEATYESGFVIDKFPISRPNLTFSTLTVSNMSPEDSSIYLCSVVGLMNTEAFFGQGTRLTVV.

The CDR3 sequence is CASMESYGYTF. CDR3 in DNA: TGTGCCAGCATGGAGTCTTATGGCTACACCTTC. The chain recombines TRBV28 with TRBJ1-2; D is undetermined. V was shortened by 7 bases and J by 5 bases, with 8 bases between the two germline ends. The length of the CDR3 is 11 residues. Germline V gives CDR1 MDHEN, CDR2 SYDVKM.

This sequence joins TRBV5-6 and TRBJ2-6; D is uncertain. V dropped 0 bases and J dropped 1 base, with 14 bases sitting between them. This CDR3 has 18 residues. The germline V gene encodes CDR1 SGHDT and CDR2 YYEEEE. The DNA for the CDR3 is TGTGCCAGCAGCTTGGGGGGTTTTTTTCTGTCTGGGGCCAACGTCCTGACTTTC. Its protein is CASSLGGFFLSGANVLTF.

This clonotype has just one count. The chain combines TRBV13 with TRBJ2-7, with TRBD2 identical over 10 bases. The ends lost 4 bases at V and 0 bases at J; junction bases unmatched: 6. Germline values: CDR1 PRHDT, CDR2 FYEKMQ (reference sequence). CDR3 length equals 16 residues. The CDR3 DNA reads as TGTGCCAGCAGCTCCGGACTAGCGGACCACTCCTACGAGCAGTACGTC. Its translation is CASSSGLADHSYEQYV.

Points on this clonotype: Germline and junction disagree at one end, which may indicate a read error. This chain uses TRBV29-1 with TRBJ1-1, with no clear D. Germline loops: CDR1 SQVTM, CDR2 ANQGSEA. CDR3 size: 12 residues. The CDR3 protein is CNVDQDNTEAFF. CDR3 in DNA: TGCAACGTTGATCAGGACAACACTGAAGCTTTCTTT.

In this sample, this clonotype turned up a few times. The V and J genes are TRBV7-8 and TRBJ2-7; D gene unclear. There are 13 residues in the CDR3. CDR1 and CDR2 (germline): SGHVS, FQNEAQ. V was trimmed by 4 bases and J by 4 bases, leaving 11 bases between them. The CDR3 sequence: CASSSNGPYEQYF. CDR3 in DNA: TGTGCCAGCAGCTCGAACGGCCCGTACGAGCAGTACTTC.

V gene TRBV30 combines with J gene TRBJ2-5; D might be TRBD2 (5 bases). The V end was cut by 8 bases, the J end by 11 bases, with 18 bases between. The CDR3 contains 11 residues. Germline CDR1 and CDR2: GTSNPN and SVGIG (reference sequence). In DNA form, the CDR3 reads TGTGCCCGGGGTAGCCTTGGGTTTCAGTACTTC. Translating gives CARGSLGFQYF.

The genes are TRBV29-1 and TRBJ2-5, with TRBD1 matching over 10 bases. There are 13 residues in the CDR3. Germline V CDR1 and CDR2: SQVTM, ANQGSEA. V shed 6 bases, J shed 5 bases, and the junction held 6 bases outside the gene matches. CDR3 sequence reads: CSVIDRGRETQYF. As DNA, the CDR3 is TGCAGCGTAATCGACAGGGGGCGGGAGACCCAGTACTTC.

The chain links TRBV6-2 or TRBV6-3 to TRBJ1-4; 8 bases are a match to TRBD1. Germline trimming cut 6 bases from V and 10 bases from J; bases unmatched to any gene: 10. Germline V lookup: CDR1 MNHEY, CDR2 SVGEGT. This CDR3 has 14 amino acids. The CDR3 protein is CASRSGTGQRKLFF. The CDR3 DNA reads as TGTGCCAGCAGATCCGGGACAGGTCAGAGAAAACTGTTTTTT.

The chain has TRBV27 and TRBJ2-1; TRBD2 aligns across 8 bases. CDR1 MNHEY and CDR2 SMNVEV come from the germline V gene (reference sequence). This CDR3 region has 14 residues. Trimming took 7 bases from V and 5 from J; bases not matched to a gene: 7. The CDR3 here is CASTPGGRNNEQFF. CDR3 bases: TGTGCCAGCACCCCGGGCGGGAGGAACAATGAGCAGTTCTTC.

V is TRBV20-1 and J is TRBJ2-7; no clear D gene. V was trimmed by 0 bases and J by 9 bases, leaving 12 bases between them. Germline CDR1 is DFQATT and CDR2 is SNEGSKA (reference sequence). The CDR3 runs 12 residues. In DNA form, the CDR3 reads TGCAGTGCTAGAGATTCGGCATCGGGGCAGTACTTC. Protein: CSARDSASGQYF.

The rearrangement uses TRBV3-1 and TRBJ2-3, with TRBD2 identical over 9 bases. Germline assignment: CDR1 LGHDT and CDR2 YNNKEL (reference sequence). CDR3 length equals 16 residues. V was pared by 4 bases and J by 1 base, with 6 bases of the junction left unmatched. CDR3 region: CASSRSGRQGTDTQYF. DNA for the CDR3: TGTGCCAGCAGCCGAAGCGGGAGGCAGGGCACAGATACGCAGTATTTT.

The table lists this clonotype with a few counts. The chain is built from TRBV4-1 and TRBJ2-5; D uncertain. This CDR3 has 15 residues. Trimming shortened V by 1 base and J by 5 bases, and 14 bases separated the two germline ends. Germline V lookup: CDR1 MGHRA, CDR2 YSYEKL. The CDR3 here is CASSQGQDIIETQYF. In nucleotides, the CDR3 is TGCGCCAGCAGCCAAGGTCAGGATATTATTGAGACCCAGTACTTC.

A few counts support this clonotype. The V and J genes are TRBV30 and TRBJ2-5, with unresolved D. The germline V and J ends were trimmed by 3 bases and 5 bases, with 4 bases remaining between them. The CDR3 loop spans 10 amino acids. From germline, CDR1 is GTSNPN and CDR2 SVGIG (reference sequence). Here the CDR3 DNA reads TGTGCCTGGAGCCGGGAGACCCAGTACTTC. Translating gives CAWSRETQYF.

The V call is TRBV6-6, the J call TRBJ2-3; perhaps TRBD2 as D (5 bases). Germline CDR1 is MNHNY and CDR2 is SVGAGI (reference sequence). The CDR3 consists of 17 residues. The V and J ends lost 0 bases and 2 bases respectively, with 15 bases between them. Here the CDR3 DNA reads TGTGCCAGCAGTTACTCGAAGGCGGGCAGGTACACAGATACGCAGTATTTT. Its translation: CASSYSKAGRYTDTQYF.

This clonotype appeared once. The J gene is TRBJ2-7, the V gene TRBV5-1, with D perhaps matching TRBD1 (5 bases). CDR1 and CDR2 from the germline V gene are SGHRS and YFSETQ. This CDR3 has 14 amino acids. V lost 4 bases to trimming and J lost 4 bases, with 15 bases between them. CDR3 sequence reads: CASSPYFDSYEQYF. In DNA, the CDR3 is TGCGCCAGCAGCCCGTATTTCGACAGTTACGAGCAGTACTTC.

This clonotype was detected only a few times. This CDR3 is CASSPRLEPLHF. As DNA, the CDR3 is TGTGCCAGCAGCCCCCGTCTTGAACCCCTCCACTTT. The chain combines TRBV7-8 with TRBJ1-6, with unresolved D. CDR1 and CDR2 (germline): SGHVS, FQNEAQ. The CDR3 is 12 residues long. Trimming shortened V by 5 bases and J by 12 bases, and 11 bases separated the two germline ends.

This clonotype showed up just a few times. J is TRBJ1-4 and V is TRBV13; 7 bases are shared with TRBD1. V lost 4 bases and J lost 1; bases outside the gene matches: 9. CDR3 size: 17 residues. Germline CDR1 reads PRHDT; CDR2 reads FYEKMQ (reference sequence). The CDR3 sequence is CASSSWTGDLTNEKLFF. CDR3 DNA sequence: TGTGCCAGCAGCTCGTGGACAGGTGACTTAACTAATGAAAAACTGTTTTTT.

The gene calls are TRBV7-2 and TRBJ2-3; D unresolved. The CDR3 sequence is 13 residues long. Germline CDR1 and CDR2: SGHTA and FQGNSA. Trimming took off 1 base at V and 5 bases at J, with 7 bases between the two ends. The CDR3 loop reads CASSLVGKDTQYF. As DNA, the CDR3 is TGTGCCAGCAGCTTAGTGGGAAAAGATACGCAGTATTTT.

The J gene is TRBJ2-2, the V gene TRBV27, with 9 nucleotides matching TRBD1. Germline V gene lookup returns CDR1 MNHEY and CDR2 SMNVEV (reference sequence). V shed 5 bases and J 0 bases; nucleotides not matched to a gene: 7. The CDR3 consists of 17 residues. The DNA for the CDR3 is TGTGCCAGCAGTAGCAACAGGGGGCCCGCGAACACCGGGGAGCTGTTTTTT. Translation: CASSSNRGPANTGELFF.

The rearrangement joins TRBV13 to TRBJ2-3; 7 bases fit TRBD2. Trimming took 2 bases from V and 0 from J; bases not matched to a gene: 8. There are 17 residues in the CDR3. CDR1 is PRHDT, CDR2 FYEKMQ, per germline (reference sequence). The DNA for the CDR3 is TGTGCCAGCAGCTTATCCCTGCGACTAGCTAGCACAGATACGCAGTATTTT. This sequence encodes CASSLSLRLASTDTQYF.

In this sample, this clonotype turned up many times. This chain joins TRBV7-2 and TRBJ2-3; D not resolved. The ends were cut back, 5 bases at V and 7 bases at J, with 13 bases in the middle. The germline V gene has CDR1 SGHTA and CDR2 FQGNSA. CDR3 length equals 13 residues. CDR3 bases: TGTGCCAGCAGCCCCCGTTCCTCGAATACGCAGTATTTT. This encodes CASSPRSSNTQYF.

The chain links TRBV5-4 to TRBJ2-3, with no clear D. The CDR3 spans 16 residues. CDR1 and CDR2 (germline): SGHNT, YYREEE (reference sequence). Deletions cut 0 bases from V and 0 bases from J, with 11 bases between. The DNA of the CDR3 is TGTGCCAGCAGCTTGGCCGAAAGGTTAAGCACAGATACGCAGTATTTT. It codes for CASSLAERLSTDTQYF.

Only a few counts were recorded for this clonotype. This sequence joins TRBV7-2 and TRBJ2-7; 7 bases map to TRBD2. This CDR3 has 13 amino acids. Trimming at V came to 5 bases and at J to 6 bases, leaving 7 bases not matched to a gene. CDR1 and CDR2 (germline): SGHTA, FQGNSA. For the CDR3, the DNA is TGTGCCAGCAGCCCGCGTGGACTAGTCGAGCAGTACTTC. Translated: CASSPRGLVEQYF. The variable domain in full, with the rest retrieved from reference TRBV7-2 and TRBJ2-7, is GAGVSQSPSNKVTEKGKDVELRCDPISGHTALYWYRQSLGQGLEFLIYFQGNSAPDKSGLPSDRFSAERTGGSVSTLTIQRTQQEDSAVYLCASSPRGLVEQYFGPGTRLTVT.